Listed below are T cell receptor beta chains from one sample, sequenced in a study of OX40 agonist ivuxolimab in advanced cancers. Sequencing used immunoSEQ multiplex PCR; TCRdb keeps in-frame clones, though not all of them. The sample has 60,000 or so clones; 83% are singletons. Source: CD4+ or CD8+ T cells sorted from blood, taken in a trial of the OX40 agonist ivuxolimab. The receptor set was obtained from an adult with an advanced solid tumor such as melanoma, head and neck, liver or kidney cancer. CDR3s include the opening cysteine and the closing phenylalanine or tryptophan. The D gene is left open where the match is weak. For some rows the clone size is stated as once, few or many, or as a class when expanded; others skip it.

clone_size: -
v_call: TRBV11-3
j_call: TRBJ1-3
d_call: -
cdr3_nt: TGTGCCAGCAGCTTAGGCTCTGGAGCTGGAAACACCATATATTTT
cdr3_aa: CASSLGSGAGNTIYF

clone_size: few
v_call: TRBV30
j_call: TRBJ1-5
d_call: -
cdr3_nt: TGTGCCTGGAGTTCGCAGGGACGAGGCAATCAGCCCCAGCATTTT
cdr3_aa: CAWSSQGRGNQPQHF

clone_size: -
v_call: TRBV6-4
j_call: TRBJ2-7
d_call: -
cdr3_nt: TGTGCCAGCAGTCCCAGACTGGGACACGAGCAGTACTTC
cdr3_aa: CASSPRLGHEQYF

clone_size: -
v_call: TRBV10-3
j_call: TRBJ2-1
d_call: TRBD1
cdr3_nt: TGTGCCATCAGAGGACAGGGGCGGTCGGAGTACAATGAGCAGTTCTTC
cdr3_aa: CAIRGQGRSEYNEQFF

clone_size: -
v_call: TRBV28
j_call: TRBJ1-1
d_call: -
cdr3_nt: TGTGCCAGCGGAGCCGGGACACTGAACACTGAAGCTTTCTTT
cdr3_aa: CASGAGTLNTEAFF

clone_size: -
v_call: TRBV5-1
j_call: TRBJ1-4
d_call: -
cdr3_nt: TGCGCCAGCAGCTTGGGGGGAATGGATGAAAAACTGTTTTTT
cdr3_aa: CASSLGGMDEKLFF

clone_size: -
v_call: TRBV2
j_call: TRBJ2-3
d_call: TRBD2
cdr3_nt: TGTGCCAGCAGCCTTGGCGCGGGGGTCAGAGATACGCAGTATTTT
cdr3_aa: CASSLGAGVRDTQYF

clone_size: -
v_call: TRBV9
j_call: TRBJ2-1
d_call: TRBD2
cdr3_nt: TGTGCCAGCAGCGCCAGCGGGGGGGCTTACAATGAGCAGTTCTTC
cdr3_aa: CASSASGGAYNEQFF

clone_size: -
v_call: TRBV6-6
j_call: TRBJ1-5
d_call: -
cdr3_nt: TGTGCCAGCAGGAATAACGGACAGAACAATCAGCCCCAGCATTTT
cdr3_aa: CASRNNGQNNQPQHF

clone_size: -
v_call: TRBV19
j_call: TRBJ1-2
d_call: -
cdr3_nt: TGTGCCAGTGAGGGGCCACAAAGGGATGGCTACACCTTC
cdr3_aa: CASEGPQRDGYTF

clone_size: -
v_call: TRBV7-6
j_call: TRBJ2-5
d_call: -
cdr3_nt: TGTGCCAGCAGCTTAGTTCAGGGGACTGAGACCCAGTACTTC
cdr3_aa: CASSLVQGTETQYF

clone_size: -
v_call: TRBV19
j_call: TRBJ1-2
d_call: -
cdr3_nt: TGTGCCAGTAGTGAACAGGGCGTGGACTATGGCTACACCTTC
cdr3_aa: CASSEQGVDYGYTF

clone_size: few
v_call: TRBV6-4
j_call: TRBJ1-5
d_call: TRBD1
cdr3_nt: TGTGCCAGCAGTGTTACAGGGGAACAGCCCCAGCATTTT
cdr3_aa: CASSVTGEQPQHF

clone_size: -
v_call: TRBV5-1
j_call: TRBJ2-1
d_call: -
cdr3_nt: TGCGCCAGCAGCTTGGTAGGAACTGAGCAGTTCTTC
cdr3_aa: CASSLVGTEQFF

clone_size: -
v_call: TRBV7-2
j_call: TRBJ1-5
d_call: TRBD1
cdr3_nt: TGTGCCAGCAGCTTAGTGGGGACAGGGGCTAATCAGCCCCAGCATTTT
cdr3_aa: CASSLVGTGANQPQHF

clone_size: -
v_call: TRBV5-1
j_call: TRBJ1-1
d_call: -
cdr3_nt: TGCGCCAGCAGCTTGGAGGGAGAAAACACTGAAGCTTTCTTT
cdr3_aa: CASSLEGENTEAFF

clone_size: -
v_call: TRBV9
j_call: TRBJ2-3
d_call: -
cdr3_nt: TGTGCCAGCAGCGCAACAACCCCTCGCACAGATACGCAGTATTTT
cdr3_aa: CASSATTPRTDTQYF

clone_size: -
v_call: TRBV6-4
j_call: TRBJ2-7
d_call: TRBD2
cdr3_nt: TGTGCCAGCAGTGACTCAAAAATCGGGGACCAAGCGGGGGTGGTGTACGAGCAGTACTTC
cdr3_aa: CASSDSKIGDQAGVVYEQYF

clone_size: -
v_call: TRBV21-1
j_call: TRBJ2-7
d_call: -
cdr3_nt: TGTGCCAGCAGCAATTTAGGGGAGGCCTACGAGCAGTACTTC
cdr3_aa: CASSNLGEAYEQYF

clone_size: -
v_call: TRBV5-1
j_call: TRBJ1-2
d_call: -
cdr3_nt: TGCGCCAGCAGGGACGCCAGGGGCTACACCTTC
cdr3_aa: CASRDARGYTF

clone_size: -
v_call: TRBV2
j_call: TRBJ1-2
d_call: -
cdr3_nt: TGTGCCAGCAGTGAAGGGCCCACCCTGGTTGGCTACACCTTC
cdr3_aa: CASSEGPTLVGYTF

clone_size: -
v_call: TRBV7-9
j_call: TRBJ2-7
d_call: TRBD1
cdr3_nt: TGTGCCAGCAGCGGGGGGCGGGACAGGGTACACGAGCAGTACTTC
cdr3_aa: CASSGGRDRVHEQYF

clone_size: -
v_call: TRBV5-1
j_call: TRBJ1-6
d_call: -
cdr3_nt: TGCGCCAGCAGCTGGGGTATGGCAGCCAATAATTCACCCCTCCACTTT
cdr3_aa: CASSWGMAANNSPLHF

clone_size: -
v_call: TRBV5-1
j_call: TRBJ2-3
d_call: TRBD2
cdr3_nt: TGCGCCAGCAGCTTGGTGCTAGCGGGGGCCCCGGGAGCAGATACGCAGTATTTT
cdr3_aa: CASSLVLAGAPGADTQYF

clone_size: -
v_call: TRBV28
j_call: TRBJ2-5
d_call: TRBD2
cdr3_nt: TGTGCCAGCAGTTCCGGGACTAGCGGGGGGGGTGAGACCCAGTACTTC
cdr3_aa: CASSSGTSGGGETQYF

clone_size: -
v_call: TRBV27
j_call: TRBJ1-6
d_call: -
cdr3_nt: TGTGCCAGCGTACCAGCAGGCGTCGGGTCACCCCTCCACTTT
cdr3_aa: CASVPAGVGSPLHF

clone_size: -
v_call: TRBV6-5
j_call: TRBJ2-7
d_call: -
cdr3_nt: TGTGCCAGCAGTTGGTCGCTCTACGAGCAGTACTTC
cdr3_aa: CASSWSLYEQYF

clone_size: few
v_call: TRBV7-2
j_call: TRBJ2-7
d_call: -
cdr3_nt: TGTGCCAGCAGCCCTACATATAGGGTTTTGGAGTGG
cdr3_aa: CASSPTYRVLEW

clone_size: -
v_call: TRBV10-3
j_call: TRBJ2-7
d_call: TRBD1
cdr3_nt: TGTGCCATCAGGAAAACAGGGGGCTCCTACGAGCAGTACTTC
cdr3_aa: CAIRKTGGSYEQYF

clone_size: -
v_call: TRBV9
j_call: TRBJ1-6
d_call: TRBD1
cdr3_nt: TGTGCCACCTCAGGGGGACTTAATTCACCCCTCCACTTT
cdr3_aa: CATSGGLNSPLHF

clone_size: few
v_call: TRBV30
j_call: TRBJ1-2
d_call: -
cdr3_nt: TGTGCCTGGAGTGTTGGACTCCAGGATGGCTACACCTTC
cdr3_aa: CAWSVGLQDGYTF

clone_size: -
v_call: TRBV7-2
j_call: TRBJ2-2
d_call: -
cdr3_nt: TGTGCCAGCAGAACCAGCGGCCACACCGGGGAGCTGTTTTTT
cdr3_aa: CASRTSGHTGELFF

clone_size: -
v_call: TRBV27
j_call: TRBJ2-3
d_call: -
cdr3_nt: TGTGCCAGCAGTTTATCGACTAGCACAGATACGCAGTATTTT
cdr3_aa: CASSLSTSTDTQYF

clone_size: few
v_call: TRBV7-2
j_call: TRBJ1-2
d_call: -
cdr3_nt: TGTGCCAGCAGCGCACAGGGTTCTAGCTATGGCTACACCTTC
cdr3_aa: CASSAQGSSYGYTF

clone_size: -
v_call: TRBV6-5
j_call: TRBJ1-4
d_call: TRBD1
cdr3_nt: TGTGCCAGCAGTTACATTCGGACAGGGCGGAATGAAAAACTGTTTTTT
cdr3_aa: CASSYIRTGRNEKLFF